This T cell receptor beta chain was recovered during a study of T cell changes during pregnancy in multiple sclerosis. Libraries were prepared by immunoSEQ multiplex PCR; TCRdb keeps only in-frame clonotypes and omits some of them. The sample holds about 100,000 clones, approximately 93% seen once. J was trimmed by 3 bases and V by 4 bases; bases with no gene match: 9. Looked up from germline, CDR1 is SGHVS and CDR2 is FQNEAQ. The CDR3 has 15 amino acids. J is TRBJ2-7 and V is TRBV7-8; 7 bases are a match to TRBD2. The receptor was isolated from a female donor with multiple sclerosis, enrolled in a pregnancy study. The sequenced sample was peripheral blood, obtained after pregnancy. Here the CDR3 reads CASSYRGGSYYEQYF. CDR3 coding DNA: TGTGCCAGCAGCTATAGGGGCGGGAGCTACTACGAGCAGTACTTC. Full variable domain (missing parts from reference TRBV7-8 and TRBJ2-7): GAGVSQSPRYKVAKRGQDVALRCDPISGHVSLFWYQQALGQGPEFLTYFQNEAQLDKSGLPSDRFFAERPEGSVSTLKIQRTQQEDSAVYLCASSYRGGSYYEQYFGPGTRLTVT.